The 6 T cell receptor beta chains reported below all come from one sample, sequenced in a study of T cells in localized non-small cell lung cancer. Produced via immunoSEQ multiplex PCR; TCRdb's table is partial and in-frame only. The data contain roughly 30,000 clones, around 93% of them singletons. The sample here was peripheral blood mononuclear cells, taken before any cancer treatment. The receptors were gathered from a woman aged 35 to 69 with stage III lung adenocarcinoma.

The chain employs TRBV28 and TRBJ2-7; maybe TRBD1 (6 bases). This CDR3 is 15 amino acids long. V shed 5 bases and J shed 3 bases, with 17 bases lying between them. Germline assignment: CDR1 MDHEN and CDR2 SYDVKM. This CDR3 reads CASSAKIATGYEQYF. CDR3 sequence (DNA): TGTGCCAGCAGTGCCAAAATTGCGACAGGCTACGAGCAGTACTTC.

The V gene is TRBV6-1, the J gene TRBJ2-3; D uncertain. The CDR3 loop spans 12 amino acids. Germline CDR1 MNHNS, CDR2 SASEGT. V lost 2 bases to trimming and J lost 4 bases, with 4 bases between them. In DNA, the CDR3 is TGTGCCAGCAGTGAACCGGCAGATACGCAGTATTTT. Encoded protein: CASSEPADTQYF.

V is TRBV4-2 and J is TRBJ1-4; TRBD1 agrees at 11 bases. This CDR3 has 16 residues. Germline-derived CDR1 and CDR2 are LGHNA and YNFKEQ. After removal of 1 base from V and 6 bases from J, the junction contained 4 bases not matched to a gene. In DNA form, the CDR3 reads TGTGCCAGCAGCCAAGGACGGGGACAGGGGGATGAAAAACTGTTTTTT. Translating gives CASSQGRGQGDEKLFF.

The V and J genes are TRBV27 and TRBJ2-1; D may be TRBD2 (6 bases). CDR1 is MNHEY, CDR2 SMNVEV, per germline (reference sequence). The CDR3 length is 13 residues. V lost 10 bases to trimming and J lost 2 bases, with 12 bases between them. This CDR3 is CATSRGTYNEQFF. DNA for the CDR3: TGTGCCACCAGCCGGGGGACCTACAATGAGCAGTTCTTC.

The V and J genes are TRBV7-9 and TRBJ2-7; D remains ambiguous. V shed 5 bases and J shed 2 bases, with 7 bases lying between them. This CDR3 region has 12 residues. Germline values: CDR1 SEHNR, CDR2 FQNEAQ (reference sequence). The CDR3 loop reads CASSPRPYEQYF. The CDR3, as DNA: TGTGCCAGCAGCCCCCGGCCCTACGAGCAGTACTTC.

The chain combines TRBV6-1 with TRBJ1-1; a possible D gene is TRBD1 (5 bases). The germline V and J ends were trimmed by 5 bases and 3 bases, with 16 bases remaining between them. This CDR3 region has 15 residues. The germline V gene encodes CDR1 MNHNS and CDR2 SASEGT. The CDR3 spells CASSLNWGRDTEAFF. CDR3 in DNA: TGTGCCAGCAGTTTAAACTGGGGACGGGACACTGAAGCTTTCTTT.